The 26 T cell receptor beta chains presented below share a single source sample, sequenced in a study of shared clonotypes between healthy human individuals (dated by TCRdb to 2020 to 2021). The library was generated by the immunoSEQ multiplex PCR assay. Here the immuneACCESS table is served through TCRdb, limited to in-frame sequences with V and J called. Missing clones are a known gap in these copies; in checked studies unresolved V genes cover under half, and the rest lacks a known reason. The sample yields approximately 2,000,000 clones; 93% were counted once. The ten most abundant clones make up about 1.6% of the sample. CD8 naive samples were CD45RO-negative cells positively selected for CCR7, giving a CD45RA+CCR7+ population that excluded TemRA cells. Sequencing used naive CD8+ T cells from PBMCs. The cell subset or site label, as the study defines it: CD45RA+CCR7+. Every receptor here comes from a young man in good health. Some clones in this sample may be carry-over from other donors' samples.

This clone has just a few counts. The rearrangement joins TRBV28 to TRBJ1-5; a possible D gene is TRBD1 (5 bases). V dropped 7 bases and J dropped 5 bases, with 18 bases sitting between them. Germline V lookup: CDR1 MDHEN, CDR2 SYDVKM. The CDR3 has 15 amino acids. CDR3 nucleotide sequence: TGTGCCAGCACCCTAGGGGCAGCCGGGGATCAGCCCCAGCATTTT. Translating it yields CASTLGAAGDQPQHF.

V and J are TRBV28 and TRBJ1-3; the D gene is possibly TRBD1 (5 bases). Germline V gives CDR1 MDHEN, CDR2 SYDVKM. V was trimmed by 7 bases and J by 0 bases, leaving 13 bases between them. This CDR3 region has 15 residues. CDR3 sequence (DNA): TGTGCCAGCACCAAGGACACGACCTCTGGAAACACCATATATTTT. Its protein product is CASTKDTTSGNTIYF.

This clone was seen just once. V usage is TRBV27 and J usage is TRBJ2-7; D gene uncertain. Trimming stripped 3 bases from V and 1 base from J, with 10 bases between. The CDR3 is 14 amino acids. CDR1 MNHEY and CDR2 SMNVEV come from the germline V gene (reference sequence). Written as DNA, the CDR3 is TGTGCCAGCAGTTTGCGGAATCCTTCCTACGAGCAGTACTTC. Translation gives CASSLRNPSYEQYF.

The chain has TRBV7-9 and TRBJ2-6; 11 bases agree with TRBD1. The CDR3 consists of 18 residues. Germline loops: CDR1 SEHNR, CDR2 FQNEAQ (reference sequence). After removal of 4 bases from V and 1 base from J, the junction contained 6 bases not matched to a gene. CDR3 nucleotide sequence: TGTGCCAGCAGCTCGCCGGGACAGGGGGAGTCTGGGGCCAACGTCCTGACTTTC. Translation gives CASSSPGQGESGANVLTF.

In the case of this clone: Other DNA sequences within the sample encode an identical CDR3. CDR3 sequence: CASSPGLAARTDTQYF. The CDR3 bases are TGTGCCAGCAGCCCCGGACTAGCTGCTCGCACAGATACGCAGTATTTT. V is TRBV9 and J is TRBJ2-3; 8 bases are shared with TRBD2. Germline V gives CDR1 SGDLS, CDR2 YYNGEE. Losses at the gene ends were 4 bases for V and 1 base for J; bases not matched to a gene: 8. The CDR3 is 16 residues long.

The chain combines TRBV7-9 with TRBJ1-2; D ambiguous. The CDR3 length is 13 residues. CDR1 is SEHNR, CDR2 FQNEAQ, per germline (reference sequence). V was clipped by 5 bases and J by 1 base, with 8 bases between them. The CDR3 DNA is TGTGCCAGCAGCCCCCGGGTTAACTATGGCTACACCTTC. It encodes CASSPRVNYGYTF. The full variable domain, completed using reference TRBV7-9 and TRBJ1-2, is DTGVSQNPRHKITKRGQNVTFRCDPISEHNRLYWYRQTLGQGPEFLTYFQNEAQLEKSRLLSDRFSAERPKGSFSTLEIQRTEQGDSAMYLCASSPRVNYGYTFGSGTRLTVV.

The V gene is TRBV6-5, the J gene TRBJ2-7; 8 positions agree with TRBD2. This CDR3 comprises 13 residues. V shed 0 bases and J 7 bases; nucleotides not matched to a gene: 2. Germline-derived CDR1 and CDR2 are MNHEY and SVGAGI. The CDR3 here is CASSYSTSAEQYF. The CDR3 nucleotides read TGTGCCAGCAGTTACTCGACTAGCGCGGAGCAGTACTTC.

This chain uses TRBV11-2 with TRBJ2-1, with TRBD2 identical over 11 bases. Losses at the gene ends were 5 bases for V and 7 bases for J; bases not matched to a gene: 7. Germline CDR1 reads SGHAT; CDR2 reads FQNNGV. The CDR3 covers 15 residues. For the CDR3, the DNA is TGTGCCAGCAGCCGTACGACTAGCGGGAAAAATGAGCAGTTCTTC. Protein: CASSRTTSGKNEQFF.

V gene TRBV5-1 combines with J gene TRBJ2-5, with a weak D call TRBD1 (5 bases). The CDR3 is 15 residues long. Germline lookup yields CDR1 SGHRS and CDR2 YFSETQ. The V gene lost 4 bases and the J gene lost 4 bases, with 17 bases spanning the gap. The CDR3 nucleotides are TGCGCCAGCAGCGTAATAGACAGCCCCCGAGAGACCCAGTACTTC. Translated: CASSVIDSPRETQYF.

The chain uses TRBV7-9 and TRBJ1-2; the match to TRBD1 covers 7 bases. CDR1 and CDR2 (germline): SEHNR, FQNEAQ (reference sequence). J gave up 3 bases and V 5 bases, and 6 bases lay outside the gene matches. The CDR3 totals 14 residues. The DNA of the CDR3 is TGTGCCAGCAGCCAGGGGGGCGGACACTATGGCTACACCTTC. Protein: CASSQGGGHYGYTF.

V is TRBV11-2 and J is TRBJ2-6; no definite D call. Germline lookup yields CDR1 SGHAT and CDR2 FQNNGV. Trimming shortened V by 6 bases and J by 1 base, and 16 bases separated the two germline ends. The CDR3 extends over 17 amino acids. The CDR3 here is CASSLRGGPSGANVLTF. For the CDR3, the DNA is TGTGCCAGCAGTTTACGCGGCGGCCCTTCTGGGGCCAACGTCCTGACTTTC.

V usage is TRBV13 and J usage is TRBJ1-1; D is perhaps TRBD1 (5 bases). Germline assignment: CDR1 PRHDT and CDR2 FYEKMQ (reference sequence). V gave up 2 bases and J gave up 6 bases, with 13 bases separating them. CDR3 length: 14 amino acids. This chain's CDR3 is CASSLPGFNPEAFF. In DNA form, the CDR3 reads TGTGCCAGCAGCTTACCAGGGTTCAACCCTGAAGCTTTCTTT.

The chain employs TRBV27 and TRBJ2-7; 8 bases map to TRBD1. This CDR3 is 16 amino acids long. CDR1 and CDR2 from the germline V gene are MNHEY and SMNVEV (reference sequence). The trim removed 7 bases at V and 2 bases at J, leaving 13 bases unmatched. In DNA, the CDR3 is TGTGCCAGCAACTCCTACAATTCAGGGGGCCCCTACGAGCAGTACTTC. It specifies CASNSYNSGGPYEQYF.

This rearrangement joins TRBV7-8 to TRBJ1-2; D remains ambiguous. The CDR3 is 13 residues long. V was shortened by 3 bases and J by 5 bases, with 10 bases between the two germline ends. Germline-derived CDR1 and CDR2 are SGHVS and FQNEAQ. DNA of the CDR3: TGTGCCAGCAGCTTGGATGTACTGTATGGCTACACCTTC. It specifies CASSLDVLYGYTF.

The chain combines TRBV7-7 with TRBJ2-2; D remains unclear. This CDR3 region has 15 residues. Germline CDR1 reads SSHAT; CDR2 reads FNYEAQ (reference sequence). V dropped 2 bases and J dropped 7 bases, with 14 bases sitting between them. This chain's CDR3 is CASSLTPGGNGELFF. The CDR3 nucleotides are TGTGCCAGCAGCTTAACACCCGGCGGAAACGGGGAGCTGTTTTTT.

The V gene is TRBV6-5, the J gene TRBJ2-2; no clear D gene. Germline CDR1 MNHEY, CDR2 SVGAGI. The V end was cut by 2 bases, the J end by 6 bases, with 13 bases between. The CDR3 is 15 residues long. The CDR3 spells CASSYRVRSSGELFF. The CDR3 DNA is TGTGCCAGCAGTTACCGCGTTAGATCGTCCGGGGAGCTGTTTTTT.

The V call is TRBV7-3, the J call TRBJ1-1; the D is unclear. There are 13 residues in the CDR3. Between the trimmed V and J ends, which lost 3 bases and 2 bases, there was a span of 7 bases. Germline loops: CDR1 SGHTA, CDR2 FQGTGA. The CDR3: CASSFRPNTEAFF. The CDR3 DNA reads TGTGCCAGCAGCTTTCGACCCAACACTGAAGCTTTCTTT. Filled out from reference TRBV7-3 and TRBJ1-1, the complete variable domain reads GAGVSQTPSNKVTEKGKYVELRCDPISGHTALYWYRQSLGQGPEFLIYFQGTGAADDSGLPNDRFFAVRPEGSVSTLKIQRTERGDSAVYLCASSFRPNTEAFFGQGTRLTVV.

In nucleotides, the CDR3 is TGTGCCATCAGTCCGATGGGCACGGCCTATGGCTACACCTTC. Its translation is CAISPMGTAYGYTF. The chain uses TRBV10-3 and TRBJ1-2; D uncertain. The V gene lost 5 bases and the J gene lost 4 bases, with 14 bases spanning the gap. Germline V CDR1 and CDR2: ENHRY, SYGVKD. The CDR3 is 14 residues long.

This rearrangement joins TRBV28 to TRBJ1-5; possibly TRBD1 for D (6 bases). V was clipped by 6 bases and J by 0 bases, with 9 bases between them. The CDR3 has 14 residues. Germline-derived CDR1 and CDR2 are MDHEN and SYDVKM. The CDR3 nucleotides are TGTGCCAGCAGAGGACAGTCTAGCAATCAGCCCCAGCATTTT. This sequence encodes CASRGQSSNQPQHF.

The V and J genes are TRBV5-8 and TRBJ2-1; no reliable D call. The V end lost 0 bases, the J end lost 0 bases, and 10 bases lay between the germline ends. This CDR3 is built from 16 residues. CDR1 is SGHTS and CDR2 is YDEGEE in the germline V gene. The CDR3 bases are TGTGCCAGCAGCTTGGATCGCTTTAGCTCCTACAATGAGCAGTTCTTC. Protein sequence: CASSLDRFSSYNEQFF.

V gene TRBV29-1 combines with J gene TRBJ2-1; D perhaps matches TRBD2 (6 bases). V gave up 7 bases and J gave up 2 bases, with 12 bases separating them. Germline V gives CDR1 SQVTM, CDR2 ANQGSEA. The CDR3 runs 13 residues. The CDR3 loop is CSAVTSPYNEQFF. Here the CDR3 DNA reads TGCAGCGCCGTGACTAGTCCCTACAATGAGCAGTTCTTC.

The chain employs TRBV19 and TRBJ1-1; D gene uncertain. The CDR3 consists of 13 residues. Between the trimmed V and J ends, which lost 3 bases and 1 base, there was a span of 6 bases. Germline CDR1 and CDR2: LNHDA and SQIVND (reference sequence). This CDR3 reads CASSIVTNTEAFF. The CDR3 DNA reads TGTGCCAGTAGTATTGTTACGAACACTGAAGCTTTCTTT.

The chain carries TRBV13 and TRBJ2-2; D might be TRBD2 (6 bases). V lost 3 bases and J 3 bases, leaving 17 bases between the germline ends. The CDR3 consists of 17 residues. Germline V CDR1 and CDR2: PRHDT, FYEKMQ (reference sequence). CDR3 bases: TGTGCCAGCAGCTTCGCGTTACTAGCAAGGGACACCGGGGAGCTGTTTTTT. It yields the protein CASSFALLARDTGELFF.

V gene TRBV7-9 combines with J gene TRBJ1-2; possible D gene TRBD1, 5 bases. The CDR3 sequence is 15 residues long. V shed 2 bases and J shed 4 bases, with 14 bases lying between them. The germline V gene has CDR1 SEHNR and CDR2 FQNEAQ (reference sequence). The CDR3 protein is CASSLSQDGGYGYTF. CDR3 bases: TGTGCCAGCAGCTTATCGCAAGACGGGGGCTATGGCTACACCTTC. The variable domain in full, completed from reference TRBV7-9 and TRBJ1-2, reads DTGVSQNPRHKITKRGQNVTFRCDPISEHNRLYWYRQTLGQGPEFLTYFQNEAQLEKSRLLSDRFSAERPKGSFSTLEIQRTEQGDSAMYLCASSLSQDGGYGYTFGSGTRLTVV.

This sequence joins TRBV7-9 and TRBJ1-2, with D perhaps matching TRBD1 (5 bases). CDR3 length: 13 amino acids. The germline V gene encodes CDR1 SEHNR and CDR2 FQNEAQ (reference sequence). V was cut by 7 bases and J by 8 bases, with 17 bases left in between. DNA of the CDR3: TGTGCCAGCACGGTTGGGGGAGGAGGAGGCTACACCTTC. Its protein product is CASTVGGGGGYTF. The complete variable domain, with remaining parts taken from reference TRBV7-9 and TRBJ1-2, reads DTGVSQNPRHKITKRGQNVTFRCDPISEHNRLYWYRQTLGQGPEFLTYFQNEAQLEKSRLLSDRFSAERPKGSFSTLEIQRTEQGDSAMYLCASTVGGGGGYTFGSGTRLTVV.

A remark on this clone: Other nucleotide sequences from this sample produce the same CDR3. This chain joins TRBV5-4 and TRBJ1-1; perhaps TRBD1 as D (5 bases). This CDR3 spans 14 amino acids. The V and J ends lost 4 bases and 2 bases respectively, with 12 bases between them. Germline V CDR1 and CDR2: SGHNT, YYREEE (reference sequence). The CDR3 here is CASSRDRANTEAFF. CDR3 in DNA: TGTGCCAGCAGCCGTGACAGAGCAAACACTGAAGCTTTCTTT.